This T cell receptor beta chain was obtained from a study of blood T cell repertoires in COVID-19. Across the whole study: T cells, B-cell-depleted T cells, or PBMCs provided the cDNA or gDNA that served as material.

Original handling: Amplification with reference gene primers provided the estimates of nucleated cell counts. Profiled with immunoSEQ multiplex PCR; TCRdb holds only in-frame clones, not every one. V and J calls and clone size are as listed in that table; D and trimming were resolved from the DNA. Of about 150,000 clones in the sample, roughly 90% were seen once. The V and J ends lost 6 bases and 6 bases respectively, with 18 bases between them. Germline V gives CDR1 SGHNT, CDR2 YYREEE (reference sequence). CDR3 length: 15 residues. The chain couples TRBV5-4 to TRBJ2-2, with D perhaps matching TRBD1 (5 bases). The sample taken for sequencing was peripheral blood. The receptor was isolated from a woman aged 55-70 years with active or convalescent COVID-19. CDR3 region: CASTSQKGIAGELFF. The CDR3 coding sequence is TGTGCCAGCACCTCACAGAAGGGGATAGCCGGGGAGCTGTTTTTT. Based on the CDR3 plus reference TRBV5-4 and TRBJ2-2, the full variable domain is ETGVTQSPTHLIKTRGQQVTLRCSSQSGHNTVSWYQQALGQGPQFIFQYYREEENGRGNFPPRFSGLQFPNYSSELNVNALELDDSALYLCASTSQKGIAGELFFGEGSRLTVL.